This TCR beta chain stems from a study of Ad26.COV2.S vaccination and SARS-CoV-2 variants. The germline CDR1 and CDR2 sequences are SNHLY and FYNNEI. The trim removed 4 bases at V and 4 bases at J, leaving 14 bases unmatched. This CDR3 is built from 18 residues. The method was immunoSEQ multiplex PCR; TCRdb's version includes in-frame clones alone and lacks a portion of them. The sample holds approximately 400,000 clones, about 92% seen once. The chain uses TRBV2 and TRBJ1-1; 11 positions match TRBD1. The sample was peripheral blood, taken after recovery from COVID-19. This receptor was taken from a human donor who had recovered from COVID-19. The CDR3 DNA is TGTGCCAGCAGTGGGAACCGGGACAGGGGGGGCCCAGGCACTGAAGCTTTCTTT. Its translation is CASSGNRDRGGPGTEAFF.